The 20 T cell receptor beta chains below come from one sample, sequenced in a study of CD8 T cells in Susac syndrome. Random hexamers were used to reverse transcribe an amount of roughly 0.5 to 1 ug RNA. Using its own MiXCR run on the immunoSEQ multiplex PCR reads, TCRdb lists one record per CDR3 protein. The table lists about 210,000 distinct CDR3 sequences, about 95% of them singletons, with 0.075% to 0.095% in the top ten. The sample comprised CD4+ T cells from PBMCs. Receptors were obtained from a human donor with multiple sclerosis.

The V gene is TRBV25-1, the J gene TRBJ2-1; TRBD2 matches 9 bases. CDR1 MGHDK and CDR2 SYGVNS come from the germline V gene. V was pared by 4 bases and J by 1 base, with 8 bases of the junction left unmatched. The CDR3 covers 17 residues. DNA of the CDR3: TGTGCCAGCAGTGGTGGTAGCGGGAGATGGTCCTACAATGAGCAGTTCTTC. Translated, it gives CASSGGSGRWSYNEQFF.

This clonotype was picked up one time. The rearrangement joins TRBV30 to TRBJ1-2, with 9 bases aligning to TRBD1. Trimming removed 5 bases from V and 0 bases from J; junction bases left unmatched: 7. CDR1 is GTSNPN and CDR2 is SVGIG in the germline V gene (reference sequence). The CDR3 runs 15 residues. The CDR3 DNA reads as TGTGCCTGGGTACCCCGGACAGGGGCTAACTATGGCTACACCTTC. It yields the protein CAWVPRTGANYGYTF. The full variable domain, rest sourced from reference TRBV30 and TRBJ1-2, is SQTIHQWPATLVQPVGSPLSLECTVEGTSNPNLYWYRQAAGRGLQLLFYSVGIGQISSEVPQNLSASRPQDRQFILSSKKLLLSDSGFYLCAWVPRTGANYGYTFGSGTRLTVV.

The chain joins TRBV6-4 to TRBJ1-4; D is unclear. The CDR3 length is 13 residues. The germline V gene encodes CDR1 MRHNA and CDR2 SNTAGT. V shed 0 bases and J shed 5 bases, with 4 bases lying between them. CDR3 coding DNA: TGTGCCAGCAGTGACTCCGCCAATGAAAAACTGTTTTTT. As protein: CASSDSANEKLFF.

V usage is TRBV6-5 and J usage is TRBJ2-7, with unresolved D. Looked up from germline, CDR1 is MNHEY and CDR2 is SVGAGI. The CDR3 covers 13 residues. With 2 bases removed from V and 0 bases from J, the gap between germline ends came to 5 bases. CDR3 sequence: CASSYDGSYEQYF. Here the CDR3 DNA reads TGTGCCAGCAGTTACGACGGCTCCTACGAGCAGTACTTC.

The chain links TRBV5-1 to TRBJ2-2; 7 bases are shared with TRBD1. J was trimmed by 0 bases and V by 0 bases; bases with no gene match: 2. This CDR3 contains 16 residues. CDR1 is SGHRS and CDR2 is YFSETQ in the germline V gene. The CDR3 reads CASSLEGTANTGELFF. The CDR3 coding sequence is TGCGCCAGCAGCTTGGAGGGGACAGCGAACACCGGGGAGCTGTTTTTT.

For the CDR3, the DNA is TGTGCCAGCAGCGCAATAGCATCGACAGGTACCCAGTACTTC. Amino acid sequence: CASSAIASTGTQYF. V is TRBV7-3 and J is TRBJ2-4, with D possibly matching TRBD1 (6 bases). In germline, CDR1 is SGHTA, CDR2 FQGTGA. V lost 5 bases, J lost 13 bases, and 21 bases lay in between. This CDR3 is 14 amino acids long. Complete variable domain (other parts from reference TRBV7-3 and TRBJ2-4): GAGVSQTPSNKVTEKGKYVELRCDPISGHTALYWYRQSLGQGPEFLIYFQGTGAADDSGLPNDRFFAVRPEGSVSTLKIQRTERGDSAVYLCASSAIASTGTQYFGAGTRLSVL.

The chain links TRBV29-1 to TRBJ2-3, with D perhaps matching TRBD1 (5 bases). V was trimmed by 6 bases and J by 0 bases, leaving 10 bases between them. Germline V gene lookup returns CDR1 SQVTM and CDR2 ANQGSEA. The CDR3 length is 13 residues. CDR3 nucleotides: TGCAGCGTGAGGCAGGGTAGCACAGATACGCAGTATTTT. Residues: CSVRQGSTDTQYF.

The J gene is TRBJ2-5, the V gene TRBV11-2; TRBD2 matches at 10 bases. CDR1 is SGHAT, CDR2 FQNNGV, per germline. The CDR3 length is 15 residues. V lost 0 bases, J lost 9 bases, and 7 bases stayed unmatched. The CDR3, as DNA: TGTGCCAGCAGCTTAGATGGAACTAGCGGGGCTTCCCAGTACTTC. This encodes CASSLDGTSGASQYF. The variable domain in full, completed from reference TRBV11-2 and TRBJ2-5, reads EAGVAQSPRYKIIEKRQSVAFWCNPISGHATLYWYQQILGQGPKLLIQFQNNGVVDDSQLPKDRFSAERLKGVDSTLKIQPAKLEDSAVYLCASSLDGTSGASQYFGPGTRLLVL.

The CDR3 here is CSAPGRGPLNYGYTF. Here the CDR3 DNA reads TGCAGTGCCCCAGGGAGGGGTCCACTTAACTATGGCTACACCTTC. The chain joins TRBV20-1 to TRBJ1-2, with a weak D call TRBD1 (5 bases). CDR3 length equals 15 residues. Germline V gene lookup returns CDR1 DFQATT and CDR2 SNEGSKA (reference sequence). V lost 6 bases and J lost 1, with 18 bases in between.

This clonotype was picked up a small number of times. V usage is TRBV28 and J usage is TRBJ2-7; D is perhaps TRBD1 (5 bases). The CDR3 is 12 amino acids. Germline-derived CDR1 and CDR2 are MDHEN and SYDVKM. Trimming took off 6 bases at V and 2 bases at J, with 8 bases between the two ends. The CDR3 bases are TGTGCCAGCAGAAAGGGGCCCTACGAGCAGTACTTC. Amino acids: CASRKGPYEQYF.

This clonotype was seen only once. V and J are TRBV5-4 and TRBJ2-5; D ambiguous. This CDR3 region has 13 residues. Trimming pared 0 bases from V and 5 bases from J, leaving 8 bases between. Germline CDR1 is SGHNT and CDR2 is YYREEE (reference sequence). For the CDR3, the DNA is TGTGCCAGCAGCTTGGGAATTCCCGAGACCCAGTACTTC. Protein product: CASSLGIPETQYF.

This clonotype was found once. This sequence joins TRBV2 and TRBJ1-6, with D possibly being TRBD1 (5 bases). The CDR3 length is 14 residues. CDR1 SNHLY and CDR2 FYNNEI come from the germline V gene. Trimming took 6 bases from V and 9 from J, leaving 15 bases between them. CDR3: CASRTSGAASPLHF. For the CDR3, the DNA is TGTGCCAGCAGGACATCCGGGGCTGCTTCACCCCTCCACTTT.

The chain combines TRBV12-3 or TRBV12-4 with TRBJ2-4; TRBD1 might be the D (5 bases). This CDR3 region has 11 residues. V was shortened by 3 bases and J by 14 bases, with 11 bases between the two germline ends. CDR3 sequence (DNA): TGTGCCAGCAGTTTCTCACAGGAAAAGTACTTC. Translated: CASSFSQEKYF.

V and J are TRBV18 and TRBJ2-5; D is undetermined. Germline assignment: CDR1 KGHSH and CDR2 LQKENI. Trimming left V 3 bases short and J 2 bases short, with 7 bases between. The CDR3 length is 13 residues. The CDR3 DNA reads as TGTGCCAGCTCACCCCTGTCTCAAGAGACCCAGTACTTC. Translation: CASSPLSQETQYF.

DNA of the CDR3: TGTGCCAGCAGTTTAAGGCCGCTTGGGGAGCTGTTTTTT. Its translation is CASSLRPLGELFF. The chain uses TRBV27 and TRBJ2-2; no clear D gene. V was pared by 2 bases and J by 8 bases, with 9 bases between. This CDR3 is built from 13 residues. Germline CDR1 reads MNHEY; CDR2 reads SMNVEV (reference sequence).

V is TRBV6-1 and J is TRBJ2-3; D assignment may be TRBD1 or TRBD2 (5 bases each). Trimming took 3 bases from V and 3 from J, leaving 16 bases between them. The CDR3 consists of 16 residues. The germline V gene has CDR1 MNHNS and CDR2 SASEGT. The DNA of the CDR3 is TGTGCCAGCAGTGAGGGGACCTTCCTTGGGACAGATACGCAGTATTTT. It encodes CASSEGTFLGTDTQYF.

The chain couples TRBV29-1 to TRBJ1-2; 7 bases match TRBD1. Unmatched junction bases numbered 5, after V lost 4 bases and J lost 6 bases. CDR3 length: 12 residues. CDR1 SQVTM and CDR2 ANQGSEA come from the germline V gene. The DNA of the CDR3 is TGCAGCGTTGTCACAGGGGAGAATGGCTACACCTTC. Translated: CSVVTGENGYTF.

CDR3 residues: CSVAGVSGRNSYEQYF. DNA of the CDR3: TGCAGCGTGGCAGGGGTCAGCGGGAGGAACTCCTACGAGCAGTACTTC. The chain carries TRBV29-1 and TRBJ2-7; 9 bases are a match to TRBD2. Germline CDR1 is SQVTM and CDR2 is ANQGSEA. CDR3 length: 16 residues. V lost 6 bases and J lost 0; bases outside the gene matches: 12.

The genes are TRBV20-1 and TRBJ2-5; D not certain. The CDR3 runs 13 residues. Germline V gene data show CDR1 as DFQATT and CDR2 as SNEGSKA (reference sequence). V was clipped by 3 bases and J by 0 bases, with 8 bases between them. CDR3 protein: CSASSGYQETQYF. CDR3 nucleotides: TGCAGTGCTAGTTCGGGCTACCAAGAGACCCAGTACTTC.

The chain joins TRBV6-1 to TRBJ1-2, with 7 nucleotides matching TRBD1. The germline CDR1 and CDR2 sequences are MNHNS and SASEGT. This CDR3 is built from 17 residues. V dropped 3 bases and J dropped 5; count of bases not matched to a gene: 15. The CDR3, as DNA: TGTGCCAGCAGTGAGGAGACAGGGTGGTTCTGGAGATATGGCTACACCTTC. Protein product: CASSEETGWFWRYGYTF.